The 31 T cell receptor beta chains reported below all come from one sample, sequenced in a study of cytomegalovirus exposure and HLA in healthy donors. The assay was immunoSEQ multiplex PCR, and TCRdb's table has in-frame clones only and misses some. The sample contains 150,000 to 200,000 clones, about four fifths of which appear only once. The sample comprised PBMCs. Receptors originate from a man aged 25 to 45 in good health and CMV-seropositive.

This clone occurred once. The V gene is TRBV5-1, the J gene TRBJ2-2, with 13 nucleotides matching TRBD2. Trimming at V came to 5 bases and at J to 8 bases, leaving 9 bases not matched to a gene. The CDR3 extends over 16 amino acids. Germline loops: CDR1 SGHRS, CDR2 YFSETQ. This CDR3 is CASRTDGLAGAGELFF. DNA for the CDR3: TGCGCCAGCAGGACCGACGGACTAGCGGGAGCTGGGGAGCTGTTTTTT.

The chain links TRBV7-9 to TRBJ2-1; 9 nucleotides agree with TRBD1. The CDR3 has 15 residues. Trimming removed 6 bases from V and 8 bases from J; junction bases left unmatched: 11. Germline lookup yields CDR1 SEHNR and CDR2 FQNEAQ (reference sequence). CDR3 in DNA: TGTGCCAGCAGTCGACCGGGACAGGGAATCCATGAGCAGTTCTTC. Its translation: CASSRPGQGIHEQFF. The whole variable domain, remainder taken from reference TRBV7-9 and TRBJ2-1, is DTGVSQNPRHKITKRGQNVTFRCDPISEHNRLYWYRQTLGQGPEFLTYFQNEAQLEKSRLLSDRFSAERPKGSFSTLEIQRTEQGDSAMYLCASSRPGQGIHEQFFGPGTRLTVL.

The chain employs TRBV29-1 and TRBJ1-4; 7 bases fit TRBD1. Germline V CDR1 and CDR2: SQVTM, ANQGSEA. The V gene end was trimmed by 2 bases and the J gene end by 8 bases; junction bases not matched to a gene: 8. The CDR3 consists of 14 residues. CDR3: CSVETTGVGEKLFF. The CDR3 nucleotides are TGCAGCGTTGAAACCACAGGGGTAGGGGAAAAACTGTTTTTT. Complete variable domain (other parts from reference TRBV29-1 and TRBJ1-4): SAVISQKPSRDICQRGTSLTIQCQVDSQVTMMFWYRQQPGQSLTLIATANQGSEATYESGFVIDKFPISRPNLTFSTLTVSNMSPEDSSIYLCSVETTGVGEKLFFGSGTQLSVL.

The chain recombines TRBV25-1 with TRBJ2-7; TRBD2 aligns across 11 bases. The CDR3 length is 14 residues. The V segment lost 11 bases and the J segment 4 bases; nucleotides outside the gene matches: 10. The V gene's germline CDR1 is MGHDK and CDR2 SYGVNS. The CDR3 coding sequence is TGTGCCTATAGGGAGCTAGCGGGGGGTTACGAGCAGTACTTC. It specifies CAYRELAGGYEQYF.

This clone was counted a few times. This chain links TRBV7-3 with TRBJ2-2; possible D gene TRBD1, 6 bases. Between the trimmed V and J ends, which lost 3 bases and 6 bases, there was a span of 11 bases. From germline, CDR1 is SGHTA and CDR2 FQGTGA. This CDR3 has 14 amino acids. CDR3: CASSLITGSGELFF. Written as DNA, the CDR3 is TGTGCCAGCAGCTTGATTACAGGGTCCGGGGAGCTGTTTTTT.

V is TRBV10-3 and J is TRBJ2-2, with D perhaps TRBD1 (5 bases). From germline, CDR1 is ENHRY and CDR2 SYGVKD. The V end was cut by 2 bases, the J end by 1 base, with 8 bases between. The CDR3 loop spans 15 amino acids. The CDR3 coding sequence is TGTGCCATCAGTGAGCGGCAGGGGAACACCGGGGAGCTGTTTTTT. Its translation is CAISERQGNTGELFF.

The gene calls are TRBV6-6 and TRBJ1-4; the D is unclear. CDR1 is MNHNY, CDR2 SVGAGI, per germline (reference sequence). Trimming pared 6 bases from V and 6 bases from J, leaving 11 bases between. The CDR3 totals 13 residues. The CDR3: CASRTVDYEKLFF. CDR3 coding DNA: TGTGCCAGCAGAACCGTAGATTATGAAAAACTGTTTTTT.

The chain links TRBV19 to TRBJ2-7, with 9 nucleotides matching TRBD1. The J segment lost 3 bases and the V segment lost 0 bases, leaving 6 bases of the junction unmatched. CDR3 length: 16 amino acids. Germline V lookup: CDR1 LNHDA, CDR2 SQIVND (reference sequence). CDR3 coding DNA: TGTGCCAGTAGTATAGATCCCGGGACAGGGCACTACGAGCAGTACTTC. Its protein product is CASSIDPGTGHYEQYF.

The table lists this clone with a few counts. The J gene is TRBJ2-7, the V gene TRBV9, with a tentative D call TRBD2 (6 bases). V lost 4 bases, J lost 2 bases, and 19 bases lay in between. The CDR3 contains 16 residues. Germline V gene data show CDR1 as SGDLS and CDR2 as YYNGEE. CDR3 protein: CASSPGGGPFTYEQYF. The CDR3 coding sequence is TGTGCCAGCAGCCCCGGGGGAGGCCCATTTACCTACGAGCAGTACTTC.

The chain has TRBV6-4 and TRBJ2-3; possibly TRBD2 for D (6 bases). Trimming left V 2 bases short and J 2 bases short, with 17 bases between. Germline CDR1 and CDR2: MRHNA and SNTAGT. The CDR3 has 17 amino acids. CDR3 region: CASSDRRLVPDTDTQYF. The CDR3 DNA reads as TGTGCCAGCAGTGACAGGAGACTAGTACCCGACACAGATACGCAGTATTTT.

The rearrangement links TRBV19 to TRBJ2-7, with 8 bases lining up with TRBD2. The length of the CDR3 is 14 residues. Trimming took 1 base from V and 3 from J; bases not matched to a gene: 2. Germline CDR1 LNHDA, CDR2 SQIVND (reference sequence). CDR3 sequence: CASSIAGGFYEQYF. CDR3 sequence (DNA): TGTGCCAGTAGTATAGCGGGAGGGTTCTACGAGCAGTACTTC.

The chain couples TRBV30 to TRBJ2-1; D is possibly TRBD2 (6 bases). In germline, CDR1 is GTSNPN, CDR2 SVGIG (reference sequence). CDR3 size: 13 residues. V lost 2 bases to trimming and J lost 8 bases, with 13 bases between them. This chain's CDR3 is CAWSQRAFDEQFF. CDR3 coding DNA: TGTGCCTGGAGTCAGCGGGCTTTCGATGAGCAGTTCTTC.

This clone was seen many times. V gene TRBV6-1 combines with J gene TRBJ2-3; D perhaps matches TRBD1 (6 bases). The germline V gene encodes CDR1 MNHNS and CDR2 SASEGT. CDR3 size: 15 residues. Trimming cost V 3 bases and J 2 bases, with 12 bases left between them. CDR3 sequence: CASSDGQKHTDTQYF. CDR3 coding DNA: TGTGCCAGCAGTGATGGACAGAAACACACAGATACGCAGTATTTT.

CDR3 DNA sequence: TGTGCCAGCAGGAAAAACAGGGGTGTTGCGGGAAACACCATATATTTT. Its protein is CASRKNRGVAGNTIYF. V gene TRBV2 combines with J gene TRBJ1-3; TRBD1 agrees at 7 bases. CDR1 SNHLY and CDR2 FYNNEI come from the germline V gene. The V and J ends lost 6 bases and 4 bases, in that order; junction bases with no gene match: 12. The CDR3 spans 16 residues.

This chain joins TRBV6-5 and TRBJ2-5, with a possible D match to TRBD2 (5 bases). The CDR3 contains 13 residues. CDR1 is MNHEY, CDR2 SVGAGI, per germline. With 6 bases removed from V and 1 base from J, the gap between germline ends came to 9 bases. The chain's CDR3 is CASRPTTQETQYF. For the CDR3, the DNA is TGTGCCAGCAGGCCGACTACCCAAGAGACCCAGTACTTC.

About this clone itself: Other DNA sequences in the sample encode the same CDR3. The chain links TRBV7-6 to TRBJ2-1; 13 bases align to TRBD2. This CDR3 has 18 residues. With 2 bases clipped from V and 0 bases from J, the junction kept 4 bases outside the gene matches. CDR1 is SGHVS, CDR2 FNYEAQ, per germline. The DNA for the CDR3 is TGTGCCAGCAGCTTATTAACTAGCGGGAGGGCCTCCTACAATGAGCAGTTCTTC. Protein: CASSLLTSGRASYNEQFF. Together with reference TRBV7-6 and TRBJ2-1, the CDR3 gives the full variable domain: GAGVSQSPRYKVTKRGQDVALRCDPISGHVSLYWYRQALGQGPEFLTYFNYEAQQDKSGLPNDRFSAERPEGSISTLTIQRTEQRDSAMYRCASSLLTSGRASYNEQFFGPGTRLTVL.

This clone was observed once. J is TRBJ2-7 and V is TRBV28; 9 bases align to TRBD1. Germline loops: CDR1 MDHEN, CDR2 SYDVKM. Trimming cost V 7 bases and J 5 bases; bases outside gene matches: 9. The CDR3 is 14 residues long. CDR3: CASTLQDRGHEQYF. Written as DNA, the CDR3 is TGTGCCAGCACTCTCCAGGACAGGGGCCACGAGCAGTACTTC. The full variable domain, completed using reference TRBV28 and TRBJ2-7, is DVKVTQSSRYLVKRTGEKVFLECVQDMDHENMFWYRQDPGLGLRLIYFSYDVKMKEKGDIPEGYSVSREKKERFSLILESASTNQTSMYLCASTLQDRGHEQYFGPGTRLTVT.

J is TRBJ2-5 and V is TRBV7-7; TRBD2 matches 7 bases. The V gene end was trimmed by 5 bases and the J gene end by 4 bases; junction bases not matched to a gene: 10. This CDR3 has 15 amino acids. Germline V gene lookup returns CDR1 SSHAT and CDR2 FNYEAQ (reference sequence). The CDR3 nucleotides are TGTGCCAGCAGCACTCCTACGGGGGGTAGAGAGACCCAGTACTTC. It codes for CASSTPTGGRETQYF. Based on the CDR3 plus reference TRBV7-7 and TRBJ2-5, the full variable domain is GAGVSQSPRYKVTKRGQDVTLRCDPISSHATLYWYQQALGQGPEFLTYFNYEAQPDKSGLPSDRFSAERPEGSISTLTIQRTEQRDSAMYRCASSTPTGGRETQYFGPGTRLLVL.

This sequence joins TRBV6-5 and TRBJ2-3; 8 bases are a match to TRBD1. The CDR3 runs to 15 residues. Germline V lookup: CDR1 MNHEY, CDR2 SVGAGI. V shed 7 bases, J shed 4 bases, and the junction held 10 bases outside the gene matches. CDR3 in amino acids: CASTDLSGGSDTQYF. The CDR3 bases are TGTGCCAGCACCGACCTCTCAGGGGGCTCAGATACGCAGTATTTT.

This clone was seen a few times. The chain carries TRBV7-6 and TRBJ1-4; 8 bases map to TRBD1. The V gene end was trimmed by 1 base and the J gene end by 7 bases; junction bases not matched to a gene: 8. This CDR3 has 16 amino acids. CDR1 and CDR2 from the germline V gene are SGHVS and FNYEAQ. The CDR3 DNA reads as TGTGCCAGCAGCTTAGACCTGACAGGGGAAGGTGAAAAACTGTTTTTT. It specifies CASSLDLTGEGEKLFF.

V and J are TRBV9 and TRBJ2-1; TRBD1 matches 7 bases. Germline V gene data show CDR1 as SGDLS and CDR2 as YYNGEE. With 2 bases clipped from V and 0 bases from J, the junction kept 17 bases outside the gene matches. The CDR3 has 20 residues. CDR3: CASSVVRRQGDSPSYNEQFF. In DNA form, the CDR3 reads TGTGCCAGCAGCGTCGTGAGACGGCAGGGGGATTCCCCCTCCTACAATGAGCAGTTCTTC.

In this sample, this clone turned up once. The V and J genes are TRBV9 and TRBJ2-5; tentative D call: TRBD1 (7 bases). V was clipped by 4 bases and J by 1 base, with 14 bases between them. CDR3 length equals 15 residues. Germline CDR1 is SGDLS and CDR2 is YYNGEE. CDR3 DNA sequence: TGTGCCAGCAGCCAGGGGGGACATTTCCAAGAGACCCAGTACTTC. Amino acid sequence: CASSQGGHFQETQYF.

This clone was counted once. The chain uses TRBV6-1 and TRBJ1-1; 9 bases line up with TRBD1. The CDR3 loop spans 15 amino acids. With 0 bases clipped from V and 5 bases from J, the junction kept 4 bases outside the gene matches. Germline V CDR1 and CDR2: MNHNS, SASEGT. This CDR3 is CASSEAGQGMTEAFF. CDR3 DNA sequence: TGTGCCAGCAGTGAAGCTGGACAGGGGATGACTGAAGCTTTCTTT.

This chain connects TRBV21-1 to TRBJ2-3; the D call in the table, TRBD2, was not verified against the DNA. TRBV21-1 is listed as a pseudogene. The CDR3 extends over 15 amino acids. In DNA form, the CDR3 reads TGTGCCAGCACCGCGGGGGGGCGTGGCACAGATACGCAGTATTTT. Its translation: CASTAGGRGTDTQYF.

CDR3 sequence (DNA): TGTGCCAGCAGTGAAGCCGGCTACGAGCAGTACTTC. Translated, it gives CASSEAGYEQYF. V gene TRBV6-5 combines with J gene TRBJ2-7; D is uncertain. V lost 5 bases and J lost 3, with 8 bases in between. Per germline, CDR1 MNHEY and CDR2 SVGAGI. The CDR3 has 12 residues.

The chain links TRBV29-1 to TRBJ2-5; 7 nucleotides line up with TRBD2. Trimming at V came to 3 bases and at J to 5 bases, leaving 15 bases not matched to a gene. The CDR3 has 16 residues. Germline CDR1 SQVTM, CDR2 ANQGSEA. The CDR3 DNA follows: TGCAGCGTTGACCACAACTGGGGAGGGGCGGAGGAGACCCAGTACTTC. It encodes CSVDHNWGGAEETQYF.

The chain carries TRBV5-4 and TRBJ1-5; D is unclear. There are 14 residues in the CDR3. Trimming cost V 0 bases and J 7 bases, with 11 bases left between them. In germline, CDR1 is SGHNT, CDR2 YYREEE (reference sequence). CDR3 DNA sequence: TGTGCCAGCAGCTTGGGAGGTCCGGAGCAGCCCCAGCATTTT. It codes for CASSLGGPEQPQHF.

V and J are TRBV9 and TRBJ1-1, with D uncertain. The CDR3 length is 13 residues. Between the trimmed V and J ends, which lost 4 bases and 2 bases, there was a span of 9 bases. Per germline, CDR1 SGDLS and CDR2 YYNGEE. As DNA, the CDR3 is TGTGCCAGCAGCCCTATCCAAAACACTGAAGCTTTCTTT. It encodes CASSPIQNTEAFF.

V and J are TRBV28 and TRBJ2-3, with D perhaps matching TRBD2 (6 bases). Germline-derived CDR1 and CDR2 are MDHEN and SYDVKM. Trimming shortened V by 4 bases and J by 2 bases, and 13 bases separated the two germline ends. The CDR3 contains 15 residues. The CDR3 DNA reads TGTGCCAGCAGTTCATTCCGGGACTCCACAGATACGCAGTATTTT. Translated, it gives CASSSFRDSTDTQYF. The entire variable domain, with the rest obtained from reference TRBV28 and TRBJ2-3, is as follows: DVKVTQSSRYLVKRTGEKVFLECVQDMDHENMFWYRQDPGLGLRLIYFSYDVKMKEKGDIPEGYSVSREKKERFSLILESASTNQTSMYLCASSSFRDSTDTQYFGPGTRLTVL.

This chain connects TRBV5-1 to TRBJ2-5; tentative D call: TRBD1 (6 bases). Germline values: CDR1 SGHRS, CDR2 YFSETQ. The CDR3 loop spans 13 amino acids. V shed 6 bases and J shed 0 bases, with 9 bases lying between them. The CDR3 region has the DNA TGCGCCAGCACCCCAGGGGACCAAGAGACCCAGTACTTC. Translation gives CASTPGDQETQYF.

Details on this clone: Different DNA sequences within this sample yield the same CDR3. The CDR3 bases are TGTGCCAGCAGTATGACTAGCGGGAGAGTTTACAATGAGCAGTTCTTC. Encoded protein: CASSMTSGRVYNEQFF. The V call is TRBV27, the J call TRBJ2-1; 12 positions match TRBD2. Per germline, CDR1 MNHEY and CDR2 SMNVEV (reference sequence). J lost 4 bases, V lost 5 bases, and 6 bases had no gene match. The CDR3 loop spans 16 amino acids.